The sequence of this T cell receptor (beta chain) was determined in a study of shared clonotypes between healthy human individuals. Some 29,000 T cell genomes (approximately 190 ng DNA) went into each sorted-subset replicate. Repertoires were generated with immunoSEQ multiplex PCR, while TCRdb's copy carries only in-frame clones and drops some. The table lists under 1,900,000 clones, approximately 98.5% of them singletons. CDR1 is SGDLS, CDR2 YYNGEE, per germline. V dropped 2 bases and J dropped 1; count of bases not matched to a gene: 2. CDR3 size: 16 residues. Study-level results: Represented diversity (both genetic and exposure-history) was limited by the small number of donors.

As to this clone: Its antigen remains unidentified.

V is TRBV9 and J is TRBJ2-2; TRBD2 matches 10 bases. The sample comprised naive CD4+ T cells sorted from blood. Subset denoted: CD45RA+ positively selected. The TCR originated in a man under 40 in good health. CDR3 sequence reads: CASSVRLAGNTGELFF. Here the CDR3 DNA reads TGTGCCAGCAGCGTGAGACTAGCGGGGAACACCGGGGAGCTGTTTTTT.